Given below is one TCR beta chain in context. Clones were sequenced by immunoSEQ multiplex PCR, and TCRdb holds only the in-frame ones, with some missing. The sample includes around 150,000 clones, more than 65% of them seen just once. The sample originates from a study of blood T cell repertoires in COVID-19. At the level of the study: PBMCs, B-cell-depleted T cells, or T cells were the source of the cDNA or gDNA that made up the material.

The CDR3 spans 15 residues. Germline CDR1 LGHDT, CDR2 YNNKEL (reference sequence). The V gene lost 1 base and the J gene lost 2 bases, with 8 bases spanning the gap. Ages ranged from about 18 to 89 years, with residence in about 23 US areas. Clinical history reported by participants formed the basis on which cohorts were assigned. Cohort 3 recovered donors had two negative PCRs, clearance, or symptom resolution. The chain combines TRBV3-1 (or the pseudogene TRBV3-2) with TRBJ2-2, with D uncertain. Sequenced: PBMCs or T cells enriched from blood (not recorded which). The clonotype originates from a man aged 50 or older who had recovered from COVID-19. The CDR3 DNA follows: TGTGCCAGCAGCCAAGTGCGGAAAAACACCGGGGAGCTGTTTTTT. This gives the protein CASSQVRKNTGELFF.